The 10 T cell receptor beta chains listed next were all sequenced from one sample in a study of tumor-infiltrating lymphocytes in localized non-small cell lung cancer. Sequencing was performed with immunoSEQ multiplex PCR; in TCRdb, only in-frame clones are kept and a portion is missing. The repertoire has under 8,500 clones, about 80% of them found once; the top ten carry approximately 8.1%. The source material was lung tumor tissue. These receptors originate from a human donor with non-small cell lung cancer.

This clone was recorded a few times. The chain carries TRBV19 and TRBJ1-2; 12 nucleotides agree with TRBD1. Germline loops: CDR1 LNHDA, CDR2 SQIVND (reference sequence). CDR3 length equals 14 residues. Trimming cost V 7 bases and J 7 bases; bases outside gene matches: 7. The CDR3 coding sequence is TGTGCCAGTACCCGGGACAGGGGGCGCGGTGGCTACACCTTC. Translated, it gives CASTRDRGRGGYTF.

This clone was observed a single time. This rearrangement joins TRBV18 to TRBJ2-3; the D gene could be TRBD1 or TRBD2 (5 bases each). The ends were cut back, 8 bases at V and 1 base at J, with 13 bases in the middle. CDR1 is KGHSH, CDR2 LQKENI, per germline. The CDR3 covers 14 residues. The CDR3 sequence: CASARGAGTDTQYF. The CDR3 nucleotides are TGTGCCAGCGCGAGGGGCGCGGGCACAGATACGCAGTATTTT.

The gene calls are TRBV30 and TRBJ2-7; maybe TRBD1 (6 bases). V was shortened by 6 bases and J by 0 bases, with 12 bases between the two germline ends. Germline V gene sequence: CDR1 GTSNPN, CDR2 SVGIG (reference sequence). This CDR3 has 13 residues. The DNA for the CDR3 is TGTGCCTGCCCCCGCAGGGGCTCCTACGAGCAGTACTTC. Its translation is CACPRRGSYEQYF.

This rearrangement joins TRBV5-1 to TRBJ2-1; no definite D call. The germline V gene encodes CDR1 SGHRS and CDR2 YFSETQ. The CDR3 has 12 amino acids. V lost 0 bases and J 5 bases, leaving 3 bases between the germline ends. The CDR3 nucleotides are TGCGCCAGCAGCTTGGGGGACAATGAGCAGTTCTTC. This encodes CASSLGDNEQFF.

The rearrangement joins TRBV29-1 to TRBJ2-5; 11 bases are a match to TRBD1. CDR3 length: 16 amino acids. Germline CDR1 SQVTM, CDR2 ANQGSEA. Germline trimming cut 0 bases from V and 2 bases from J; bases unmatched to any gene: 5. DNA of the CDR3: TGCAGCGTTGAAGATAGGGACAGGGGGATTCAAGAGACCCAGTACTTC. It is translated as CSVEDRDRGIQETQYF.

There are a few counts of this clone. The chain uses TRBV19 and TRBJ1-1; D unclear. CDR3 length: 14 amino acids. Germline-derived CDR1 and CDR2 are LNHDA and SQIVND (reference sequence). V lost 5 bases, J lost 2 bases, and 12 bases lay in between. The CDR3 DNA sequence: TGTGCCAGTAGTCCTATCTTGGGAAACACTGAAGCTTTCTTT. Amino acids: CASSPILGNTEAFF.

The chain has TRBV27 and TRBJ1-1; a possible D gene is TRBD1 (6 bases). V lost 6 bases and J lost 0, with 14 bases in between. The CDR3 is 15 residues long. Germline CDR1 and CDR2: MNHEY and SMNVEV (reference sequence). The CDR3 DNA reads as TGTGCCAGCAGCCCCGCGGGGGCCATGAACACTGAAGCTTTCTTT. This translates into CASSPAGAMNTEAFF.

This chain joins TRBV2 and TRBJ1-1; TRBD1 agrees at 9 bases. The J segment lost 7 bases and the V segment lost 6 bases, leaving 12 bases of the junction unmatched. The germline CDR1 and CDR2 sequences are SNHLY and FYNNEI. CDR3 length: 15 residues. The CDR3 sequence is CASRGQGPGAFEAFF. The CDR3 DNA reads as TGTGCCAGCAGGGGACAGGGTCCGGGGGCCTTTGAAGCTTTCTTT.

This clone occurred once. The rearrangement joins TRBV5-6 to TRBJ2-3, with 11 nucleotides matching TRBD2. This CDR3 has 17 residues. J was trimmed by 2 bases and V by 1 base; bases with no gene match: 6. Per germline, CDR1 SGHDT and CDR2 YYEEEE. The CDR3 loop is CASSLRSSGGTTDTQYF. As DNA, the CDR3 is TGTGCCAGCAGCTTGAGATCTAGCGGGGGGACCACAGATACGCAGTATTTT.

The V and J genes are TRBV7-9 and TRBJ1-2; D not certain. The CDR3 runs to 12 residues. CDR1 SEHNR and CDR2 FQNEAQ come from the germline V gene (reference sequence). The V gene lost 4 bases and the J gene lost 6 bases, with 9 bases spanning the gap. This chain's CDR3 is CASSSGIDGYTF. The DNA for the CDR3 is TGTGCCAGCAGCTCGGGGATAGATGGCTACACCTTC.